This TCR beta chain was observed in a study of shared clonotypes between healthy human individuals. The authors ran the assay at deep level. TCRdb keeps only in-frame clones here, not all; method: immunoSEQ multiplex PCR. The table has approximately 1.5 million clones, approximately 98.5% seen once. The CDR3 spans 13 residues. CDR1 is MNHEY, CDR2 SVGAGI, per germline. With 2 bases removed from V and 1 base from J, the gap between germline ends came to 5 bases. In this sample, this clone turned up a few times. CD45RA+ naive and CD45RA-negative memory subsets were separated from CD4+ cells. This receptor was taken from a man aged 30 to 45 in good health. The chain uses TRBV6-5 and TRBJ1-1; D not certain. Input material: naive CD4+ T cells sorted from blood. Subset denoted: CD45RA+ positively selected. As DNA, the CDR3 is TGTGCCAGCAGTTACAACAGGAACACTGAAGCTTTCTTT. It encodes CASSYNRNTEAFF.